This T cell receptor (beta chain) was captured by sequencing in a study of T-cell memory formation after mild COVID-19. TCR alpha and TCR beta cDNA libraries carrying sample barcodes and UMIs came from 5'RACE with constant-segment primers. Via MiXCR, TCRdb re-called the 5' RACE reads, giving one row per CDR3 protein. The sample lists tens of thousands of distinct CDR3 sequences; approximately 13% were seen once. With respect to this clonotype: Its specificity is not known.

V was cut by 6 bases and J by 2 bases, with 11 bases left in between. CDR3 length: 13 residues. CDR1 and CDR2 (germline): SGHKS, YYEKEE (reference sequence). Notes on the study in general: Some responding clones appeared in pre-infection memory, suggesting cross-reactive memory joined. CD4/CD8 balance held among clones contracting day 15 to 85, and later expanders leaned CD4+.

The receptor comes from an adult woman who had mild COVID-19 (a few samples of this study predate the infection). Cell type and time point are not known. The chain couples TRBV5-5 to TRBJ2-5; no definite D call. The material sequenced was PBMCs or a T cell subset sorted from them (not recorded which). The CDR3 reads CASTQDIQETQYF. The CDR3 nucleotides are TGTGCCAGCACTCAAGATATACAAGAGACCCAGTACTTC. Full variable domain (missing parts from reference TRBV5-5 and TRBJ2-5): DAGVTQSPTHLIKTRGQQVTLRCSPISGHKSVSWYQQVLGQGPQFIFQYYEKEERGRGNFPDRFSARQFPNYSSELNVNALLLGDSALYLCASTQDIQETQYFGPGTRLLVL.